This entry describes one T cell receptor (beta chain). Its antigen is undetermined. Additional DNA sequences in this sample encode the identical CDR3. This sample stems from a study of shared clonotypes between healthy human individuals. Whole-study findings and limits: A reduction in generation probabilities was seen for non-shared clonotypes relative to those shared by all four donors.

At the deep level, the assay was run. Measured with immunoSEQ multiplex PCR; TCRdb has only the in-frame clones, and not every one. The sample records some 2 million clones, roughly 94% being singletons. Sequencing input: naive CD4+ T cells sorted from blood. As for subset: CD45RA+ positively selected. The source is a man younger than 35 in good health.

CDR3 region: CASSPGAGYGYTF. For the CDR3, the DNA is TGTGCCAGCTCACCAGGGGCCGGCTATGGCTACACCTTC. The rearrangement joins TRBV18 to TRBJ1-2, with D possibly TRBD1 on 5 matching bases. V was pared by 2 bases and J by 4 bases, with 8 bases between. This CDR3 contains 13 residues. From germline, CDR1 is KGHSH and CDR2 LQKENI.